A selection of T cell receptor beta chains follows, all from one sample in a study of blood T cells in healthy people across ages. In TCRdb, the 5' RACE reads were re-called with MiXCR into one record per CDR3 protein. The sample includes hundreds of thousands of distinct CDR3 sequences, about 30% of them seen just once. Sequencing was performed on blood. Source of these receptors: a woman of 80 years or more in good health. Both conserved end residues are part of each CDR3. A D gene is named only where the DNA matches it firmly. Size values are once, few and many counts, or a class for expanded clones, and some rows have none.

>-|TRBD2|TRBV18|18|TRBJ2-5
TGTGCCAGCTCACCAAGGCTAGCGGGGAGTGTGGCGGCAATACAGCAGTACTTC
CASSPRLAGSVAAIQQYF
>many|-|TRBV6-6|15|TRBJ1-2
TGTGCCAGCAGTTCAAGCTTCGTGGACAGTAGCGGCTACACCTTC
CASSSSFVDSSGYTF
>-|TRBD1|TRBV7-9|15|TRBJ1-1
TGTGCCAGCAGCCCCAGTAGACAGGGGAAGATTGAAGCTTTCTTT
CASSPSRQGKIEAFF
>-|TRBD2|TRBV11-2|15|TRBJ2-7
TGTGCCAGCAGCTTAGTAGGGTACGGGGGGTACGAGCAGTACTTC
CASSLVGYGGYEQYF
>many|TRBD2|TRBV20-1|14|TRBJ2-7
TGCAGTGCTTCACTAGCGGGGGGTGTCTACGAGCAGTACTTC
CSASLAGGVYEQYF
>-|-|TRBV5-1|14|TRBJ2-2
TGCGCCAGCAGCCCCGGACTTGGCACCGGGGAGCTGTTTTTT
CASSPGLGTGELFF
>many|TRBD1|TRBV12-3/TRBV12-4|13|TRBJ2-1
TGTGCCAGCAGCCCCAGGGGGCTGAGGGAGCAGTTCTTC
CASSPRGLREQFF
>-|-|TRBV20-1|15|TRBJ1-1
TGCAGTGCTAGAGTCGGGGACCAGAGAAACACTGAAGCTTTCTTT
CSARVGDQRNTEAFF
>-|TRBD2|TRBV4-1|17|TRBJ2-5
TGCGCCAGCAGCCACAAGCCCCCTGCGGGGGGGCAAGAGACCCAGTACTTC
CASSHKPPAGGQETQYF
>once|TRBD2|TRBV7-3|16|TRBJ2-1
TGTGCCAGCAGCTTAAAAGGACTAGCGGGAGTTAATGAGCAGTTCTTC
CASSLKGLAGVNEQFF
>-|-|TRBV18|13|TRBJ1-1
TGTGCCAGCTCACCAAATTTGAACACTGAAGCTTTCTTT
CASSPNLNTEAFF
>-|-|TRBV6-2/TRBV6-3|15|TRBJ2-4
TGTGCCAGCAGTTACTCGGCGGGGACCAAAAACATTCAGTACTTC
CASSYSAGTKNIQYF
>many|TRBD2|TRBV12-3/TRBV12-4|16|TRBJ2-7
TGTGCCAGCAGTTTAGCGCAACTAGCGGATACCTACGAGCAGTACTTC
CASSLAQLADTYEQYF
>few|TRBD1|TRBV12-3/TRBV12-4|14|TRBJ2-2
TGTGCCAGCAGACCGGGACAGGTTACCGGGGAGCTGTTTTTT
CASRPGQVTGELFF
>-|-|TRBV20-1|15|TRBJ1-5
TGCAGTGCTAGAGTGGGGGGCGGAAGCAATCAGCCCCAGCATTTT
CSARVGGGSNQPQHF
>many|TRBD2|TRBV5-1|15|TRBJ2-3
TGCGCCAGCAGCCGGGCGGGGGAGAGCACAGATACGCAGTATTTT
CASSRAGESTDTQYF
>many|-|TRBV9|15|TRBJ1-2
TGTGCCAGCAGCCGAGGTGTCGAGGGGGGAACTGGCTACACCTTC
CASSRGVEGGTGYTF
>many|-|TRBV7-2|14|TRBJ2-5
TGTGCCAGCAGCTTAGATTACCAGGAGCGGGCCCAGTACTTC
CASSLDYQERAQYF
>many|-|TRBV5-6|14|TRBJ2-1
TGTGCCAGCAGCTACGCTTGGGGGAACAATGAGCAGTTCTTC
CASSYAWGNNEQFF
>many|TRBD2|TRBV7-2|16|TRBJ2-7
TGTGCCAGCAGCCCATGGACTAGCGGGGGGTCTGGGGAGCAGTACTTC
CASSPWTSGGSGEQYF
>-|-|TRBV5-1|16|TRBJ1-1
TGCGCCAGCTCCTGGGGGGGTACGGCCCGAAACACTGAAGCTTTCTTT
CASSWGGTARNTEAFF
>many|-|TRBV6-6|14|TRBJ1-4
TGTGCCAGCAGTTACCGGGGCGGCAATGAAAAACTGTTTTTT
CASSYRGGNEKLFF
>many|TRBD1|TRBV5-5|14|TRBJ1-6
TGTGCCAGCAGCAGCCGGGACAGTAATTCACCCCTCCACTTT
CASSSRDSNSPLHF
>many|-|TRBV3-1|12|TRBJ2-7
TGTGCCACCGGGGGATTCCCCTACGAGCAGTACTTC
CATGGFPYEQYF
>many|TRBD1|TRBV7-8|16|TRBJ2-5
TGTGCCAGCAGCTTAGCCCGGCCAGGGGGCCCGGAGACCCAGTACTTC
CASSLARPGGPETQYF
>many|-|TRBV20-1|13|TRBJ2-7
TGCAGTGCTAGTCCCTCGGTCTCCTACGAGCAGTACTTC
CSASPSVSYEQYF
>once|-|TRBV4-1|14|TRBJ1-1
TGCGCCAGCAGCCAGGACCGAGAGAGCACTGAAGCTTTCTTT
CASSQDRESTEAFF
>-|-|TRBV9|13|TRBJ1-1
TGTGCCAGCAGCGTACGGGGGGCTTCTGAAGCTTTCTTT
CASSVRGASEAFF
>-|-|TRBV20-1|17|TRBJ2-6
TGCAGTGCTAGCGCCTTAGGGACCATGGGGGGGGCCAACGTCCTGACTTTC
CSASALGTMGGANVLTF
>many|-|TRBV7-2|14|TRBJ2-1
TGTGCCAGCAGCTTAGCAGCGTCCCACAATGAGCAGTTCTTC
CASSLAASHNEQFF
>many|-|TRBV29-1|12|TRBJ1-2
TGCAGCGTTGAAGACCCCTCCTATGGCTACACCTTC
CSVEDPSYGYTF
>many|-|TRBV7-2|16|TRBJ2-1
TGTGCCAGCAGGCGGACCCCCCTGGGACCCTACAATGAGCAGTTCTTC
CASRRTPLGPYNEQFF
>many|-|TRBV5-6|15|TRBJ2-7
TGTGCCAGCAGCTTGACGGACACCAACTCCTACGAGCAGTACTTC
CASSLTDTNSYEQYF
>-|-|TRBV12-3/TRBV12-4|14|TRBJ2-3
TGTGCCAGCACCACTGGAGTGGGTTCAGATATGCAGTATTTT
CASTTGVGSDMQYF
>-|-|TRBV5-1|14|TRBJ2-1
TGCGCCAGCAGCTGGGCAGGACGGTACAATGAGCAGTTCTTC
CASSWAGRYNEQFF
>many|-|TRBV6-1|17|TRBJ1-5
TGTGCCAGCAGTCGATCCCGAATCCAGCTAAACACCCAGCCCCAGCATTTT
CASSRSRIQLNTQPQHF
>many|-|TRBV6-1|13|TRBJ2-1
TGTGCCAGTTGTACTAGCAACTACAATGAGCAGTTCTTC
CASCTSNYNEQFF
>-|-|TRBV30|15|TRBJ1-4
TGTGCCTGGAGTGCGCAGGGGCGTCCTAATGAAAAACTGTATTTT
CAWSAQGRPNEKLYF
>-|-|TRBV10-3|11|TRBJ1-6
TGTGCCACCAGGGAACGTTCACCCCTCCACTTT
CATRERSPLHF
>-|-|TRBV19|13|TRBJ1-5
TGTGCCGGTAGTATTACCAGCAATCAGCCCCAGCATTTT
CAGSITSNQPQHF
>few|TRBD2|TRBV6-1|15|TRBJ2-5
TGTGCCAGCAGTGACCAGCGGGAGGACCGAGAGACTCAGTACTTC
CASSDQREDRETQYF
>-|TRBD2|TRBV27|15|TRBJ2-7
TGTGCCAGCATCCTTCGGCTAGCGGGAGGGTACGAGCAGTACTTC
CASILRLAGGYEQYF
>many|-|TRBV5-1|14|TRBJ2-3
TGCGCCAGCAAGATGGGACCCCTCACAGATACGCAGTATTTT
CASKMGPLTDTQYF
>-|TRBD2|TRBV6-5|14|TRBJ2-3
TGTGCCACCAAAGCGGGAACCCTCGCAGATACGCAGTATTTT
CATKAGTLADTQYF